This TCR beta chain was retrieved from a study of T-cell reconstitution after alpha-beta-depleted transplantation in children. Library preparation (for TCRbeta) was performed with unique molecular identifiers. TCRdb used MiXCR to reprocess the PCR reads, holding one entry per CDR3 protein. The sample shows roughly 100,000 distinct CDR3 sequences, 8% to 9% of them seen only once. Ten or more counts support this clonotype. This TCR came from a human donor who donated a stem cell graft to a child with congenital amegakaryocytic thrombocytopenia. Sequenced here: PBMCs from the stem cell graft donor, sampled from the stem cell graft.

CDR3 in amino acids: CSATSAGRSYNEQFF. DNA of the CDR3: TGCAGTGCTACGTCGGCGGGGCGCTCCTACAATGAGCAGTTCTTC. J is TRBJ2-1 and V is TRBV20-1; D perhaps matches TRBD2 (6 bases). Germline CDR1 reads DFQATT; CDR2 reads SNEGSKA (reference sequence). The CDR3 is 15 amino acids. V lost 4 bases and J 0 bases, leaving 13 bases between the germline ends.